The 25 T cell receptor beta chains presented below share a single source sample, sequenced in a study of chemoradiotherapy in HPV16-positive cancers. The method was immunoSEQ multiplex PCR; TCRdb's version includes in-frame clones alone and lacks a portion of them. The data hold 7,500 to 9,500 clones, with less than 75% observed a single time. Sample acquisition took place from a patient who underwent chemoradiotherapy. These receptor sequences come from a human donor with HPV-associated anogenital cancer.

This clone was detected a few times. V gene TRBV30 combines with J gene TRBJ1-2; 9 nucleotides agree with TRBD1. Germline CDR1 GTSNPN, CDR2 SVGIG (reference sequence). J was trimmed by 8 bases and V by 5 bases; bases with no gene match: 6. The CDR3 has 12 amino acids. The CDR3 nucleotides read TGTGCCTGGTCTATCGGGACAGGGGGCTACACCTTC. Protein product: CAWSIGTGGYTF.

This chain links TRBV4-1 with TRBJ1-4, with TRBD1 matching 10 bases. The V segment lost 2 bases and the J segment 3 bases; nucleotides outside the gene matches: 9. The CDR3 contains 18 residues. The germline V gene has CDR1 MGHRA and CDR2 YSYEKL. In DNA form, the CDR3 reads TGCGCCAGCAGCCAACGAACGACAGGGGGCGCGGCTAATGAAAAACTGTTTTTT. This encodes CASSQRTTGGAANEKLFF.

V usage is TRBV30 and J usage is TRBJ2-7, with no clear D. Germline values: CDR1 GTSNPN, CDR2 SVGIG (reference sequence). There are 14 residues in the CDR3. Deletions cut 0 bases from V and 0 bases from J, with 9 bases between. The CDR3 sequence: CAWSVGSASYEQYF. CDR3 sequence (DNA): TGTGCCTGGAGTGTTGGTTCCGCCTCCTACGAGCAGTACTTC.

This clone was counted a single time. V usage is TRBV18 and J usage is TRBJ2-7, with D possibly matching TRBD1 (5 bases). Trimming pared 2 bases from V and 3 bases from J, leaving 14 bases between. This CDR3 region has 15 residues. Germline V gene sequence: CDR1 KGHSH, CDR2 LQKENI. DNA of the CDR3: TGTGCCAGCTCACCATCCCTACAGGATTTCTACGAGCAGTACTTC. It encodes CASSPSLQDFYEQYF. The full variable domain, completed using reference TRBV18 and TRBJ2-7, is NAGVMQNPRHLVRRRGQEARLRCSPMKGHSHVYWYRQLPEEGLKFMVYLQKENIIDESGMPKERFSAEFPKEGPSILRIQQVVRGDSAAYFCASSPSLQDFYEQYFGPGTRLTVT.

The chain couples TRBV19 to TRBJ2-1; TRBD1 is a possible D gene (6 bases). Germline V lookup: CDR1 LNHDA, CDR2 SQIVND (reference sequence). The CDR3 has 14 amino acids. V lost 2 bases to trimming and J lost 5 bases, with 10 bases between them. CDR3 sequence (DNA): TGTGCCAGTAGTATACAGGGGAACAACAATGAGCAGTTCTTC. Amino acid sequence: CASSIQGNNNEQFF.

The gene calls are TRBV18 and TRBJ2-3, with D perhaps matching TRBD2 (6 bases). The V end was cut by 6 bases, the J end by 1 base, with 11 bases between. CDR3 length: 14 residues. CDR1 KGHSH and CDR2 LQKENI come from the germline V gene. The chain's CDR3 is CASSQGGGTDTQYF. DNA for the CDR3: TGTGCCAGCTCTCAGGGAGGAGGCACAGATACGCAGTATTTT.

DNA of the CDR3: TGTGCCTGGAGTGTACGGGCGGGTCGCACAGATACGCAGTATTTT. Protein: CAWSVRAGRTDTQYF. The chain is built from TRBV30 and TRBJ2-3, with TRBD2 as a possible D gene (5 bases). The ends were cut back, 0 bases at V and 1 base at J, with 11 bases in the middle. Per the germline V gene, CDR1 is GTSNPN and CDR2 is SVGIG (reference sequence). The CDR3 totals 15 residues.

This clone was counted only a few times. The chain joins TRBV4-2 to TRBJ1-2, with 9 bases that match TRBD1. The CDR3 consists of 16 residues. CDR1 is LGHNA and CDR2 is YNFKEQ in the germline V gene. V shed 1 base and J 6 bases; nucleotides not matched to a gene: 9. In DNA, the CDR3 is TGTGCCAGCAGCCAAGCCGGGACAGGGAGTTCAAATGGCTACACCTTC. Its protein product is CASSQAGTGSSNGYTF.

The chain uses TRBV9 and TRBJ1-2; TRBD1 is a possible D gene (6 bases). The V end was cut by 5 bases, the J end by 4 bases, with 12 bases between. The CDR3 spans 13 residues. Germline values: CDR1 SGDLS, CDR2 YYNGEE. The CDR3 protein is CASSKGQPYGYTF. DNA of the CDR3: TGTGCCAGCAGTAAAGGACAGCCCTATGGCTACACCTTC.

The J gene is TRBJ1-1, the V gene TRBV19, with D tentatively TRBD1 (6 bases). This CDR3 comprises 16 residues. CDR1 and CDR2 from the germline V gene are LNHDA and SQIVND (reference sequence). With 3 bases removed from V and 4 bases from J, the gap between germline ends came to 18 bases. CDR3 sequence: CASSMIQQGGGTEAFF. CDR3 DNA: TGTGCCAGTAGTATGATTCAACAGGGTGGTGGCACTGAAGCTTTCTTT.

This clone was seen more than once but under ten times. The chain carries TRBV19 and TRBJ1-1, with a possible D match to TRBD1 (5 bases). Germline loops: CDR1 LNHDA, CDR2 SQIVND (reference sequence). The CDR3 loop spans 13 amino acids. Trimming removed 6 bases at V and 4 bases at J, with 12 bases between. CDR3 amino acids: CASRDAGGTEAFF. The CDR3 nucleotides read TGTGCCAGTAGAGATGCGGGGGGCACTGAAGCTTTCTTT.

This chain uses TRBV7-3 with TRBJ1-1; D may be TRBD1 (6 bases). The CDR3 is made up of 14 amino acids. Germline-derived CDR1 and CDR2 are SGHTA and FQGTGA. V was cut by 5 bases and J by 8 bases, with 18 bases left in between. The CDR3 loop is CASSAGGVGTEAFF. The CDR3 DNA reads as TGTGCCAGCAGCGCGGGGGGCGTGGGGACCGAAGCTTTCTTT.

The genes are TRBV4-1 and TRBJ2-5; the match to TRBD1 covers 7 bases. Germline V gives CDR1 MGHRA, CDR2 YSYEKL. V dropped 0 bases and J dropped 5; count of bases not matched to a gene: 15. There are 18 residues in the CDR3. Here the CDR3 DNA reads TGCGCCAGCAGCCAAGACCGTGACAGGGCAACTATAAGGGAGACCCAGTACTTC. Its protein is CASSQDRDRATIRETQYF.

This clone has a handful of counts. The chain combines TRBV2 with TRBJ1-2, with 8 bases aligning to TRBD1. The CDR3 extends over 16 amino acids. Trimming at V came to 2 bases and at J to 3 bases, leaving 8 bases not matched to a gene. Germline V gene data show CDR1 as SNHLY and CDR2 as FYNNEI. The CDR3 here is CASSERPGGSHYGYTF. The CDR3 bases are TGTGCCAGCAGTGAAAGGCCAGGGGGCTCTCACTATGGCTACACCTTC.

In its sample, this clone was seen a few times. The rearrangement joins TRBV2 to TRBJ1-2; D unclear. The CDR3 consists of 11 residues. V was shortened by 8 bases and J by 6 bases, with 10 bases between the two germline ends. The germline V gene encodes CDR1 SNHLY and CDR2 FYNNEI. Here the CDR3 reads CASSYWDGYTF. The CDR3, as DNA: TGTGCCAGCTCTTACTGGGATGGCTACACCTTC.

This chain links TRBV14 with TRBJ2-7; tentative D call: TRBD2 (5 bases). Germline assignment: CDR1 SGHDN and CDR2 FVKESK. Trimming stripped 4 bases from V and 6 bases from J, with 16 bases between. The CDR3 has 14 residues. The CDR3 DNA reads TGTGCCAGCAGCCCCAATCCCCCCCGGGGCGAGCAGTACTTC. This encodes CASSPNPPRGEQYF.

This clone was counted between two and nine times. V usage is TRBV21-1 and J usage is TRBJ2-3; the table assigns TRBD2, which was not confirmed against the DNA. TRBV21-1 is a recognized pseudogene. The length of the CDR3 is 18 residues. The CDR3 here is CASLPGLANDSSTDTQYF. CDR3 nucleotides: TGTGCCAGTCTACCGGGACTAGCGAATGACTCTAGCACAGATACGCAGTATTTT.

Notes on this clone: Relative to the germline gene, one junction end is altered; a read error may explain this. The chain couples TRBV7-7 to TRBJ2-1; the match to TRBD1 covers 7 bases. This CDR3 spans 15 amino acids. CDR1 is SSHAT, CDR2 FNYEAQ, per germline (reference sequence). The CDR3 loop reads CASSFIQGEYNEQFF. DNA for the CDR3: TGTGCTAGCAGCTTTATCCAGGGGGAGTACAATGAGCAGTTCTTC.

V and J are TRBV6-6 and TRBJ2-5, with D perhaps TRBD1 (5 bases). The CDR3 covers 14 residues. Trimming took off 7 bases at V and 4 bases at J, with 16 bases between the two ends. Germline V gene lookup returns CDR1 MNHNY and CDR2 SVGAGI (reference sequence). Written as DNA, the CDR3 is TGTGCCAGCACCGCAGGGCATCAGCGAGAGACCCAGTACTTC. Protein sequence: CASTAGHQRETQYF.

The table lists this clone with a count of one. V is TRBV5-5 and J is TRBJ2-3, with D unclear. V dropped 4 bases and J dropped 1 base, with 10 bases sitting between them. CDR1 and CDR2 from the germline V gene are SGHKS and YYEKEE (reference sequence). There are 14 residues in the CDR3. DNA of the CDR3: TGTGCCAGCAGCCCGGGCCACCGCACAGATACGCAGTATTTT. It yields the protein CASSPGHRTDTQYF.

This clone was detected a few times. V usage is TRBV2 and J usage is TRBJ2-5; 7 nucleotides agree with TRBD1. This CDR3 has 14 amino acids. Germline trimming cut 7 bases from V and 4 bases from J; bases unmatched to any gene: 9. CDR1 is SNHLY, CDR2 FYNNEI, per germline. The CDR3 DNA follows: TGTGCCAGCAAGGACAGACAGGGCAGAGAGACCCAGTACTTC. This translates into CASKDRQGRETQYF.

This chain links TRBV7-2 with TRBJ1-2; D might be TRBD1 (5 bases). Germline V CDR1 and CDR2: SGHTA, FQGNSA. There are 15 residues in the CDR3. The V gene lost 7 bases and the J gene lost 2 bases, with 17 bases spanning the gap. CDR3 DNA: TGTGCCAGCACTCAGGATAGATGGGGGAACTATGGCTACACCTTC. Translated: CASTQDRWGNYGYTF.

The J gene is TRBJ2-7, the V gene TRBV5-6; TRBD1 aligns across 10 bases. Germline lookup yields CDR1 SGHDT and CDR2 YYEEEE. V lost 5 bases, J lost 4 bases, and 6 bases stayed unmatched. CDR3 length equals 14 residues. The chain's CDR3 is CASSSGQGIYEQYF. As DNA, the CDR3 is TGTGCCAGCAGTTCGGGACAGGGGATTTACGAGCAGTACTTC. Drawing the rest from reference TRBV5-6 and TRBJ2-7, the complete variable domain is DAGVTQSPTHLIKTRGQQVTLRCSPKSGHDTVSWYQQALGQGPQFIFQYYEEEERQRGNFPDRFSGHQFPNYSSELNVNALLLGDSALYLCASSSGQGIYEQYFGPGTRLTVT.

The chain recombines TRBV9 with TRBJ2-3; D is possibly TRBD1 or TRBD2 (6 bases each). The germline V gene has CDR1 SGDLS and CDR2 YYNGEE. This CDR3 contains 13 residues. Between the trimmed V and J ends, which lost 7 bases and 4 bases, there was a span of 13 bases. CDR3 protein: CASRRGVSDTQYF. The CDR3 DNA reads as TGTGCCAGCCGGAGGGGGGTTTCAGATACGCAGTATTTT.

V usage is TRBV5-6 and J usage is TRBJ2-2; either TRBD1 or TRBD2 may supply D (5 bases each). Trimming pared 9 bases from V and 1 base from J, leaving 10 bases between. The germline CDR1 and CDR2 sequences are SGHDT and YYEEEE. The CDR3 is 13 residues long. The CDR3 DNA reads as TGTGCCACCAGGGACGGGAACACCGGGGAGCTGTTTTTT. The encoded protein is CATRDGNTGELFF.